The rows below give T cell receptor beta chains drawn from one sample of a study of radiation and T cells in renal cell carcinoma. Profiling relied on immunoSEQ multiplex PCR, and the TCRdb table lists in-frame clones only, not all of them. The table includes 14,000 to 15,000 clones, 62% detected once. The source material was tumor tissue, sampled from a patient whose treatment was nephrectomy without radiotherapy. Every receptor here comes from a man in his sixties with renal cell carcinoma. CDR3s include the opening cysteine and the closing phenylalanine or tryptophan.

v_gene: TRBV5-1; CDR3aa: CASSLLGGDSLAGNTIYF
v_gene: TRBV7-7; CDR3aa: CASSLGHF
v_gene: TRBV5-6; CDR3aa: CASSFGTSGVDTQYF
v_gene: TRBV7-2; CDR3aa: CASRPTDGAEQYF
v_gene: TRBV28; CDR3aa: CASSLGGTARNTIYF
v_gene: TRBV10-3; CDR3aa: CAISDSQGVGEQTQYF
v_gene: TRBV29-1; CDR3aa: CSVESGARGTQYF
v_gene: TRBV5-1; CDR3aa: CASSLGVLAGSTETQYF
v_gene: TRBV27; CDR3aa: CASRQGVEQYF
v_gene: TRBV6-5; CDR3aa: CASSLEADYYEQYF
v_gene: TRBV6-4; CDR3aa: CASRGLAGHLSYEQYF
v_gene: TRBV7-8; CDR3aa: CASSLRDRSNQPQHF
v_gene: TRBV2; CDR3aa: CASSEGQEGSNQPQHF
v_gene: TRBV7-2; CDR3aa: CASSLEVNTEAFF
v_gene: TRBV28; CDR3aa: CASSLFGDQPQHF
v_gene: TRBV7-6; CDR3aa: CASSILGGGLNTIYF
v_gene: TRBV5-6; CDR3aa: CASSLVGKETQYF
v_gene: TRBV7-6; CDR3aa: CASSLTGPPGDTQYF
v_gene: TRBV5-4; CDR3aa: CASSLTPRVQGYTF
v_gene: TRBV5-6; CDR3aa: CASSFGDRVNYGYTF
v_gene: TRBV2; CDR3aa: CASSINLGAGGYGYTF
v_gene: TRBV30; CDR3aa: CAWSDRDEQYF
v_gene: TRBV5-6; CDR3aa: CASSLITRSDEKLFF
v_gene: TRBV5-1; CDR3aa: CASSNGQGGSETQYF
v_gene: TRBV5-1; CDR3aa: CASSLDPGETQYF
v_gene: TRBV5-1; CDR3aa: CASSPSGAEAFF
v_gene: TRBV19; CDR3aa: CASSKLPSTDTQYF
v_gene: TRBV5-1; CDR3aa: CASRSNRADGELFF
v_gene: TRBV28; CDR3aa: CASRGWTDNYGYTF
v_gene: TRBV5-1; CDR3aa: CASSLGAGVTDDTQYF
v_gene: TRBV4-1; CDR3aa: CASSQDRTGGNTGELFF
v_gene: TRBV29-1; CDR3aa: CSVVGSPSGNTIYF
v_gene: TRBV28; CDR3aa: CASSLRETGWGVGYTF
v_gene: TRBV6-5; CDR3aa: CASSWTAAPLTEAFF
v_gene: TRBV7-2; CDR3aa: CASSSPGLVIGFF
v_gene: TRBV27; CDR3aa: CASTEGGQGGDEQFF